The source of this T cell receptor beta chain is a study of blood T cell repertoires in COVID-19. Study details: T cells, B-cell-depleted T cells, or PBMCs provided the cDNA or gDNA that served as material.

Germline CDR1 SSHAT, CDR2 FNYEAQ (reference sequence). V dropped 5 bases and J dropped 4 bases, with 17 bases sitting between them. CDR3 size: 15 residues. In the authors' methods: Reference gene primer amplification gave nucleated cell count estimates. Sequencing was performed with immunoSEQ multiplex PCR; in TCRdb, only in-frame clones are kept and a portion is missing. The DNA gave D and trimming, while V, J and clone size come from that table. The data hold 150,000 to 200,000 clones, with 85% to 90% observed a single time. The chain combines TRBV7-7 with TRBJ1-2, with D maybe TRBD1 (6 bases). The sequencing input was peripheral blood. The sequence came from a man in his late teens or twenties with acute or convalescent COVID-19. The CDR3 spells CASSGPRTVPYGYTF. The CDR3 region has the DNA TGTGCCAGCAGCGGTCCGAGGACAGTTCCCTATGGCTACACCTTC. Looking up the rest from reference TRBV7-7 and TRBJ1-2 gives the full variable domain: GAGVSQSPRYKVTKRGQDVTLRCDPISSHATLYWYQQALGQGPEFLTYFNYEAQPDKSGLPSDRFSAERPEGSISTLTIQRTEQRDSAMYRCASSGPRTVPYGYTFGSGTRLTVV.